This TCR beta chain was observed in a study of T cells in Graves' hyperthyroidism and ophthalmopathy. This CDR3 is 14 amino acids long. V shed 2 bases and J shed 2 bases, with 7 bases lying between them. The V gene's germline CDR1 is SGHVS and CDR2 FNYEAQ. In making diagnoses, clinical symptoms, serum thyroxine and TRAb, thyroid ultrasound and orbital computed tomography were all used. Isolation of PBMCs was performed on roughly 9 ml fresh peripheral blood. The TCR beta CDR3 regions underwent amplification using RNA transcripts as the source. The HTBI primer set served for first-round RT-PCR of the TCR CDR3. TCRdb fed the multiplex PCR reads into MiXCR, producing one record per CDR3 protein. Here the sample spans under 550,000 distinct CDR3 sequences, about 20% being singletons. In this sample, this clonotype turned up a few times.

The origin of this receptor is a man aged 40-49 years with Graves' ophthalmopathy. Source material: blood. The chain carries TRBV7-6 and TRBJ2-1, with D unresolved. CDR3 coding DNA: TGTGCCAGCAGCTTATGGCGGACCTACAATGAGCAGTTCTTC. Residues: CASSLWRTYNEQFF.